This entry lists 17 T cell receptor beta chains sequenced from one sample in a study of response to subunit inactivated influenza vaccine. MiXCR was run by TCRdb on the RT-PCR reads, yielding one entry per CDR3 protein. The top ten clones hold 10% of a sample with hundreds of thousands of distinct CDR3 sequences, 20% to 25% of them seen once. Material: PBMCs from blood, obtained approximately 22 months after vaccination. These receptors all come from a man between 50 and 69 years old who received an inactivated influenza vaccine.

The chain couples TRBV18 to TRBJ2-6; unclear D gene. V shed 8 bases and J shed 1 base, with 9 bases lying between them. Germline V lookup: CDR1 KGHSH, CDR2 LQKENI. This CDR3 is 14 amino acids long. CDR3 sequence reads: CASTEASGANVLTF. As DNA, the CDR3 is TGTGCCAGCACAGAAGCGTCTGGGGCCAACGTCCTGACTTTC.

The CDR3 DNA reads as TGCAGCGTTGATCGGTCTAGCGTTCTCTTCACAGATACGCAGTATTTT. Translating it yields CSVDRSSVLFTDTQYF. The rearrangement links TRBV29-1 to TRBJ2-3; possible D gene TRBD2, 6 bases. This CDR3 has 16 amino acids. V dropped 3 bases and J dropped 2 bases, with 18 bases sitting between them. CDR1 is SQVTM, CDR2 ANQGSEA, per germline.

This clonotype was seen repeatedly, ten times or more. The gene calls are TRBV12-3 or TRBV12-4 and TRBJ1-5; D not certain. The CDR3 consists of 13 residues. The V and J ends lost 6 bases and 0 bases respectively, with 6 bases between them. The CDR3: CASRQLSNQPQHF. The DNA of the CDR3 is TGTGCCAGCAGGCAGCTTAGCAATCAGCCCCAGCATTTT.

This clonotype was found a few times. The chain recombines TRBV20-1 with TRBJ1-4; D possibly corresponds to TRBD1 (5 bases). This CDR3 is built from 13 residues. Germline CDR1 reads DFQATT; CDR2 reads SNEGSKA (reference sequence). Trimming took 5 bases from V and 7 from J, leaving 14 bases between them. The CDR3 DNA reads TGCAGTGCTCTGGGGCAGGAAACTGAAAAACTGTTTTTT. It translates to CSALGQETEKLFF.

This rearrangement joins TRBV5-1 to TRBJ1-1; TRBD1 matches at 8 bases. The germline V gene has CDR1 SGHRS and CDR2 YFSETQ. Unmatched junction bases numbered 4, after V lost 5 bases and J lost 4 bases. The CDR3 length is 13 residues. The CDR3 coding sequence is TGCGCCAGCAGGCGCACAGGGGGCACTGAAGCTTTCTTT. This gives the protein CASRRTGGTEAFF.

The chain joins TRBV11-2 to TRBJ2-1; 14 bases agree with TRBD2. J gave up 11 bases and V 4 bases, and 22 bases lay outside the gene matches. The CDR3 contains 20 residues. Germline V gene data show CDR1 as SGHAT and CDR2 as FQNNGV. CDR3 residues: CASSSRGTVTSGRASPQQFF. The CDR3 nucleotides read TGTGCCAGCAGCTCCCGGGGGACCGTGACTAGCGGGAGGGCCAGTCCCCAGCAGTTCTTC.

This clonotype was observed a handful of times. This chain connects TRBV2 to TRBJ1-2; D unresolved. Trimming shortened V by 4 bases and J by 4 bases, and 25 bases separated the two germline ends. Germline-derived CDR1 and CDR2 are SNHLY and FYNNEI. The CDR3 covers 18 residues. For the CDR3, the DNA is TGTGCCAGCAGTGGTGGCCCAGGAGGCCAAACCCCGCTCTATGGCTACACCTTC. This translates into CASSGGPGGQTPLYGYTF.

This chain links TRBV6-2 or TRBV6-3 with TRBJ2-1, with D unclear. Germline lookup yields CDR1 MNHEY and CDR2 SVGEGT. V was trimmed by 7 bases and J by 5 bases, leaving 9 bases between them. CDR3 length: 12 residues. The CDR3 DNA follows: TGTGCCAGCACCCCCTCTAACAATGAGCAGTTCTTC. It codes for CASTPSNNEQFF.

In this sample, this clonotype turned up a few times. This chain connects TRBV7-2 to TRBJ2-7; 8 nucleotides agree with TRBD1. This CDR3 is built from 16 residues. Unmatched junction bases numbered 6, after V lost 1 base and J lost 1 base. Germline V gene data show CDR1 as SGHTA and CDR2 as FQGNSA. The CDR3 sequence: CASSLVAGGKSYEQYF. The CDR3 nucleotides are TGTGCCAGCAGCTTAGTGGCAGGGGGCAAATCCTACGAGCAGTACTTC.

This clonotype was detected a few times. This sequence joins TRBV5-1 and TRBJ1-2; 8 bases map to TRBD1. This CDR3 comprises 15 residues. Unmatched junction bases numbered 5, after V lost 0 bases and J lost 4 bases. Germline CDR1 SGHRS, CDR2 YFSETQ. As DNA, the CDR3 is TGCGCCAGCAGCTTGGGGACAGGGAGGATCTATGGCTACACCTTC. It yields the protein CASSLGTGRIYGYTF. Supplemented by reference TRBV5-1 and TRBJ1-2, the full variable domain reads KAGVTQTPRYLIKTRGQQVTLSCSPISGHRSVSWYQQTPGQGLQFLFEYFSETQRNKGNFPGRFSGRQFSNSRSEMNVSTLELGDSALYLCASSLGTGRIYGYTFGSGTRLTVV.

This clonotype has just a few counts. The chain links TRBV6-5 to TRBJ2-1; D ambiguous. Germline-derived CDR1 and CDR2 are MNHEY and SVGAGI. V lost 2 bases to trimming and J lost 9 bases, with 17 bases between them. The CDR3 sequence is 15 residues long. The CDR3 spells CASSYPLPGYGEQFF. The CDR3, as DNA: TGTGCCAGCAGTTACCCCCTCCCGGGTTACGGTGAGCAGTTCTTC.

This chain connects TRBV3-1 to TRBJ2-7; D may be TRBD1 or TRBD2 (5 bases each). V was trimmed by 2 bases and J by 2 bases, leaving 10 bases between them. The germline V gene has CDR1 LGHDT and CDR2 YNNKEL (reference sequence). The CDR3 runs to 14 residues. CDR3 sequence (DNA): TGTGCCAGCAGCCAACCAGGGAGCACCTACGAGCAGTACTTC. Translation gives CASSQPGSTYEQYF.

The chain recombines TRBV7-9 with TRBJ1-2; D unresolved. In germline, CDR1 is SEHNR, CDR2 FQNEAQ (reference sequence). This CDR3 spans 14 amino acids. Trimming stripped 5 bases from V and 4 bases from J, with 14 bases between. The CDR3 region is CASSPEDHFYGYTF. The CDR3 DNA follows: TGTGCCAGCAGCCCCGAGGACCATTTCTATGGCTACACCTTC.

To note about this clonotype: A single base separates this from a much larger clone, so it may be a read error. The chain joins TRBV4-1 to TRBJ1-1; a weak D match, TRBD1 (5 bases). This CDR3 is 14 amino acids long. Germline-derived CDR1 and CDR2 are MGHRA and YSYEKL. The CDR3 loop is CTSSQGALNTEAFF. The DNA of the CDR3 is TGCACCAGCAGCCAAGGGGCTCTGAACACTGAAGCTTTCTTT.

The chain joins TRBV4-1 to TRBJ2-1, with 7 bases identical to TRBD2. Trimming cost V 1 base and J 4 bases; bases outside gene matches: 13. CDR1 and CDR2 (germline): MGHRA, YSYEKL. CDR3 length: 18 amino acids. CDR3 sequence: CASSQAPGTMAEYNEQFF. The CDR3 DNA reads TGCGCCAGCAGCCAAGCGCCCGGGACTATGGCTGAGTACAATGAGCAGTTCTTC.

This clonotype has a handful of counts. This chain joins TRBV6-1 and TRBJ1-5, with unresolved D. CDR1 and CDR2 from the germline V gene are MNHNS and SASEGT. Trimming shortened V by 1 base and J by 5 bases, and 12 bases separated the two germline ends. CDR3 length: 15 amino acids. As DNA, the CDR3 is TGTGCCAGCAGTGAAGAGGCAGTCCGGGATCAGCCCCAGCATTTT. This gives the protein CASSEEAVRDQPQHF.

The CDR3 here is CSAKEGGNSPLHF. The CDR3 bases are TGCAGTGCGAAGGAGGGTGGTAATTCACCCCTCCACTTT. This sequence joins TRBV20-1 and TRBJ1-6, with D unresolved. This CDR3 has 13 amino acids. The germline V and J ends were trimmed by 6 bases and 6 bases, with 12 bases remaining between them. Germline lookup yields CDR1 DFQATT and CDR2 SNEGSKA (reference sequence).